The 20 T cell receptor beta chains reported below all come from one sample, sequenced in a study of blood T cell repertoires in COVID-19. Assay: immunoSEQ multiplex PCR; the TCRdb copy retains only in-frame clones and omits some. This sample carries about 200,000 clones, 70% to 90% of them seen once, and the ten largest clones take around 8.4%. The sequencing sample was made of PBMCs or T cells enriched from blood (not recorded which). The receptors shown here come from a woman aged 18-35 years who had recovered from COVID-19.

The rearrangement joins TRBV27 to TRBJ2-1, with TRBD1 matching 7 bases. The CDR3 loop spans 15 amino acids. V was pared by 5 bases and J by 5 bases, with 9 bases of the junction left unmatched. Germline V gene data show CDR1 as MNHEY and CDR2 as SMNVEV (reference sequence). CDR3 protein: CASSLRQGPDNEQFF. In nucleotides, the CDR3 is TGTGCCAGCAGTCTCCGACAGGGACCCGACAATGAGCAGTTCTTC.

The rearrangement joins TRBV11-2 to TRBJ2-7, with D hard to call. The V gene lost 3 bases and the J gene lost 6 bases, with 18 bases spanning the gap. This CDR3 has 15 residues. Germline V gene data show CDR1 as SGHAT and CDR2 as FQNNGV. DNA for the CDR3: TGTGCCAGCAGCTTCCAAGGCCCGGTACAGTCCGAGCAGTACTTC. This gives the protein CASSFQGPVQSEQYF.

The sample holds one count of this clone. The same CDR3 arises from other DNA sequences in this sample as well. This chain links TRBV28 with TRBJ2-7; no clear D gene. Germline CDR1 MDHEN, CDR2 SYDVKM. V shed 6 bases and J shed 0 bases, with 9 bases lying between them. The CDR3 is 13 amino acids. CDR3 region: CASSLHSSYEQYF. CDR3 in DNA: TGTGCCAGCAGCCTTCACAGCTCCTACGAGCAGTACTTC.

The sample holds one count of this clone. This sequence joins TRBV24-1 and TRBJ2-7, with 9 nucleotides matching TRBD1. CDR3 length: 15 residues. With V trimmed by 2 bases and J by 2 bases, 3 bases remained unmatched. CDR1 KGHDR and CDR2 SFDVKD come from the germline V gene. CDR3 coding DNA: TGTGCCACCAGTGATTCGAGACAGGGGGCCTACGAGCAGTACTTC. Protein sequence: CATSDSRQGAYEQYF.

This sequence joins TRBV5-1 and TRBJ2-5; 12 positions match TRBD2. Germline V gives CDR1 SGHRS, CDR2 YFSETQ. The length of the CDR3 is 15 residues. Trimming removed 5 bases from V and 5 bases from J; junction bases left unmatched: 7. CDR3 protein: CASRYGTSGPETQYF. CDR3 DNA sequence: TGCGCCAGCAGGTACGGGACTAGCGGGCCGGAGACCCAGTACTTC.

CDR3: CASSLVRGKNYGYTF. Written as DNA, the CDR3 is TGTGCCAGCAGCTTAGTGCGAGGGAAGAACTATGGCTACACCTTC. The chain combines TRBV11-2 with TRBJ1-2, with no clear D. The CDR3 runs 15 residues. Germline V gene sequence: CDR1 SGHAT, CDR2 FQNNGV. Trimming removed 1 base at V and 2 bases at J, with 11 bases between.

The chain links TRBV6-6 to TRBJ1-5; D possibly corresponds to TRBD1 (6 bases). Germline CDR1 MNHNY, CDR2 SVGAGI (reference sequence). V was cut by 5 bases and J by 7 bases, with 18 bases left in between. CDR3 length: 15 residues. The CDR3 sequence: CASSAQTGIGQPQHF. DNA of the CDR3: TGTGCCAGCAGTGCACAAACAGGGATCGGGCAGCCCCAGCATTTT.

This sequence joins TRBV3-1 (or the pseudogene TRBV3-2) and TRBJ1-3, with D maybe TRBD1 (6 bases). V was cut by 0 bases and J by 4 bases, with 10 bases left in between. Germline-derived CDR1 and CDR2 are LGHDT and YNNKEL (reference sequence). The CDR3 loop spans 15 amino acids. The CDR3 DNA sequence: TGTGCCAGCAGCCAAGATACAGGGACGGGAAACACCATATATTTT. It encodes CASSQDTGTGNTIYF.

The chain joins TRBV4-1 to TRBJ2-7; tentative D call: TRBD1 (5 bases). Germline V gene lookup returns CDR1 MGHRA and CDR2 YSYEKL. The CDR3 covers 15 residues. The V and J ends lost 4 bases and 0 bases respectively, with 13 bases between them. CDR3 nucleotide sequence: TGCGCCAGCAGCCTGACAGTCATCGGCTCCTACGAGCAGTACTTC. This codes for CASSLTVIGSYEQYF.

The gene calls are TRBV2 and TRBJ2-7, with D possibly being TRBD1 (6 bases). V gave up 6 bases and J gave up 5 bases, with 17 bases separating them. CDR3 length equals 14 residues. Per the germline V gene, CDR1 is SNHLY and CDR2 is FYNNEI. CDR3 bases: TGTGCCAGCAGACTACTCGGACAGTCCCACGAGCAGTACTTC. Its translation: CASRLLGQSHEQYF.

The chain combines TRBV9 with TRBJ1-1; TRBD1 matches 8 bases. J was trimmed by 7 bases and V by 5 bases; bases with no gene match: 4. Germline CDR1 reads SGDLS; CDR2 reads YYNGEE. The CDR3 is made up of 12 amino acids. This CDR3 reads CASRPGQGEAFF. The CDR3 DNA reads TGTGCCAGCAGACCAGGACAGGGTGAAGCTTTCTTT. The full variable domain, completed using reference TRBV9 and TRBJ1-1, is DSGVTQTPKHLITATGQRVTLRCSPRSGDLSVYWYQQSLDQGLQFLIQYYNGEERAKGNILERFSAQQFPDLHSELNLSSLELGDSALYFCASRPGQGEAFFGQGTRLTVV.

This clone has ten or more counts. This chain connects TRBV5-1 to TRBJ2-7, with 8 bases fitting TRBD2. CDR1 SGHRS and CDR2 YFSETQ come from the germline V gene. The CDR3 has 16 residues. Trimming took 1 base from V and 1 from J; bases not matched to a gene: 7. CDR3 sequence: CASSLTSGRTSYEQYF. CDR3 sequence (DNA): TGCGCCAGCAGCTTGACTAGCGGAAGGACATCCTACGAGCAGTACTTC.

The rearrangement joins TRBV28 to TRBJ2-1, with 7 bases lining up with TRBD1. Germline V gene lookup returns CDR1 MDHEN and CDR2 SYDVKM. J was trimmed by 6 bases and V by 4 bases; bases with no gene match: 12. This CDR3 is built from 16 residues. The CDR3 loop reads CASSSGTGQRFNEQFF. The CDR3, as DNA: TGTGCCAGCAGTTCAGGCACGGGACAGAGGTTCAATGAGCAGTTCTTC.

J is TRBJ1-2 and V is TRBV6-4; D may be TRBD1 (5 bases). Germline-derived CDR1 and CDR2 are MRHNA and SNTAGT. This CDR3 spans 14 amino acids. V was trimmed by 7 bases and J by 0 bases, leaving 12 bases between them. The CDR3 DNA follows: TGTGCCAGCAAGGGCAGGGCCGCTAACTATGGCTACACCTTC. It is translated as CASKGRAANYGYTF.

This chain joins TRBV19 and TRBJ2-2, with 7 bases lining up with TRBD1. Trimming cost V 5 bases and J 3 bases; bases outside gene matches: 6. This CDR3 contains 15 residues. Germline V gene data show CDR1 as LNHDA and CDR2 as SQIVND (reference sequence). CDR3 sequence: CASSVGGLDTGELFF. The CDR3 bases are TGTGCCAGTAGTGTAGGGGGCCTCGACACCGGGGAGCTGTTTTTT.

This sequence joins TRBV2 and TRBJ2-1; D might be TRBD2 (7 bases). Trimming shortened V by 8 bases and J by 8 bases, and 16 bases separated the two germline ends. Germline CDR1 is SNHLY and CDR2 is FYNNEI. The CDR3 length is 13 residues. The CDR3 reads CASGRGPRDEQFF. In DNA form, the CDR3 reads TGTGCCAGCGGGCGGGGGCCCCGGGATGAGCAGTTCTTC.

J is TRBJ2-1 and V is TRBV24-1, with TRBD2 matching over 12 bases. Germline V gives CDR1 KGHDR, CDR2 SFDVKD. V shed 1 base, J shed 11 bases, and the junction held 8 bases outside the gene matches. The CDR3 runs to 16 residues. The chain's CDR3 is CATSDFWTSGTGQQFF. The CDR3 bases are TGTGCCACCAGTGATTTCTGGACTAGCGGGACGGGTCAGCAGTTCTTC.

The V call is TRBV19, the J call TRBJ1-4, with D uncertain. The CDR3 consists of 18 residues. Germline V lookup: CDR1 LNHDA, CDR2 SQIVND (reference sequence). Deletions cut 3 bases from V and 0 bases from J, with 17 bases between. The CDR3 sequence is CASSIFPSTPTTNEKLFF. For the CDR3, the DNA is TGTGCCAGTAGTATTTTCCCCTCCACACCGACAACTAATGAAAAACTGTTTTTT.

The chain employs TRBV6-5 and TRBJ2-1, with a possible D match to TRBD1 (5 bases). The germline V gene has CDR1 MNHEY and CDR2 SVGAGI. V was shortened by 4 bases and J by 7 bases, with 8 bases between the two germline ends. This CDR3 has 12 residues. CDR3 region: CASSFNRNEQFF. CDR3 coding DNA: TGTGCCAGCAGTTTCAACAGGAATGAGCAGTTCTTC.

The rearrangement uses TRBV30 and TRBJ1-5; D uncertain. Germline V gives CDR1 GTSNPN, CDR2 SVGIG (reference sequence). The V and J ends lost 0 bases and 5 bases respectively, with 8 bases between them. CDR3 length: 13 amino acids. The CDR3 loop is CAWSVHYDQPQHF. The DNA of the CDR3 is TGTGCCTGGAGTGTACACTACGATCAGCCCCAGCATTTT.